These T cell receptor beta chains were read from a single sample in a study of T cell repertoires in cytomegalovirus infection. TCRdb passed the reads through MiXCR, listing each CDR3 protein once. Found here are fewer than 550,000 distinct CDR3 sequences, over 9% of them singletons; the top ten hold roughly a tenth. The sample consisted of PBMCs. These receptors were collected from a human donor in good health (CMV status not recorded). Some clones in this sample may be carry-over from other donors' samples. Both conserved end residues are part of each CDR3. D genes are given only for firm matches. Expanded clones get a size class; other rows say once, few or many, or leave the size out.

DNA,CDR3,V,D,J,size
TGTGCCAGAAATACCGGGGAGCTGTTTTTT,CARNTGELFF,TRBV7-4,NA,TRBJ2-2,many
TGCAGTGCTAGACGGACAGGGGGCCAATATCAGCCCCAGCATTTT,CSARRTGGQYQPQHF,TRBV20-1,TRBD1,TRBJ1-5,many
TGTGCCAGCAGTTTACTCTTTGGCCCCGTGAACACTGAAGCTTTCTTT,CASSLLFGPVNTEAFF,TRBV28,NA,TRBJ1-1,NA
TGTGCCAGCAGTTTACCCCCGCAGGGCAACTACGAGCAGTACTTC,CASSLPPQGNYEQYF,TRBV28,NA,TRBJ2-7,few
TGTGCCAGCAGACGGGGACAGGGGGACGGGAGCACCGGGGAGCTGTTTTTT,CASRRGQGDGSTGELFF,TRBV6-1,TRBD1,TRBJ2-2,many
TGTGCCAGCAGTTTATGGCAGGGCCCGTCACCCCTCCACTTT,CASSLWQGPSPLHF,TRBV28,NA,TRBJ1-6,NA
TGTGCCAGCAGCCGACAGTCTGGAAACACCATATATTTT,CASSRQSGNTIYF,TRBV7-9,NA,TRBJ1-3,many
TGTGCCAGCAGATCTTACAGGGGAGACACTGAAGCTTTCTTT,CASRSYRGDTEAFF,TRBV6-5,TRBD1,TRBJ1-1,few
TGTGCCAGCAGCCCGAAGGGACCGTACAATGAGCAGTTCTTC,CASSPKGPYNEQFF,TRBV13,NA,TRBJ2-1,many
TGTGCCAGCAGCCCCCGAGAGGGGTTTATGAACACTGAAGCTTTCTTT,CASSPREGFMNTEAFF,TRBV14,NA,TRBJ1-1,few
TGTGCCAGCAGGAGAGAAAGGGGTCGCTACAATGAGCAGTTCTTC,CASRRERGRYNEQFF,TRBV6-5,NA,TRBJ2-1,many
TGTGCCAGCAGCCCACCCCAGCGGGAGAGTAGTGAGCAGTTCTTC,CASSPPQRESSEQFF,TRBV9,TRBD2,TRBJ2-1,few
TGTGCCAGCAGTTACTCGACGACGGTGAACACTGAAGCTTTCTTT,CASSYSTTVNTEAFF,TRBV6-5,NA,TRBJ1-1,many
TGTGCCAGCAGCCAAGAGGTATATCCGGACGTGGGAGAGACCCAGTACTTC,CASSQEVYPDVGETQYF,TRBV3-1,NA,TRBJ2-5,NA
TGTGCCAGCAGCGTAGGAGGAGAGCGCGAGCAGTACTTC,CASSVGGEREQYF,TRBV9,NA,TRBJ2-7,NA
TGTGCCAGCGGACTAGCGGGAGGAGGGCAAGAGACCCAGTACTTC,CASGLAGGGQETQYF,TRBV7-8,TRBD2,TRBJ2-5,many
TGCGCCAGCAGCCAATCATTCTCCGCGGGGTCCACGATTAGGTCCCTCCACTTT,CASSQSFSAGSTIRSLHF,TRBV4-1,NA,TRBJ1-6,many
TGCGCCAGCAGCTTGGCTCCGCGTGGGACCTCTGGAAACACCATATATTTT,CASSLAPRGTSGNTIYF,TRBV5-1,NA,TRBJ1-3,many
TGTGCCAGCAGCGCGACAGGGGGCGGCTATGGCTACACCTTC,CASSATGGGYGYTF,TRBV12-3/TRBV12-4,TRBD1,TRBJ1-2,few
TGTGCCACCAGTGAGCCCTCTGACGGCTACACCTTC,CATSEPSDGYTF,TRBV24-1,NA,TRBJ1-2,NA
TGTGCTAGTGGTCTTTGGGACGAGCAGTACTTC,CASGLWDEQYF,TRBV12-5,NA,TRBJ2-7,many
TGCAGTGCTACTAGCACAGCTAGCACAGATACGCAGTATTTT,CSATSTASTDTQYF,TRBV20-1,NA,TRBJ2-3,few
TGTGCCAGCAGATATACGCTAGCGGGAGCCTACAATGAGCAGTTCTTC,CASRYTLAGAYNEQFF,TRBV28,TRBD2,TRBJ2-1,few
TGTGCCAGCAGTTTTAGCGGGAGTGGGTACACCGGGGAGCTGTTTTTT,CASSFSGSGYTGELFF,TRBV7-3,TRBD2,TRBJ2-2,few
TGCAGTGCTAGGGGGGGACAGGGTTTCACTGAAGCTTTCTTT,CSARGGQGFTEAFF,TRBV20-1,TRBD1,TRBJ1-1,many
TGCAGTGCTCAGACTAGCGGGAGAGGGGAATTCTTC,CSAQTSGRGEFF,TRBV20-1,TRBD2,TRBJ2-1,few
TGTGCCAGCAGCCTACGAGAATACAATGAGCAGTTCTTC,CASSLREYNEQFF,TRBV7-3,NA,TRBJ2-1,many
TGTGCCATCAGTGAATTCGGCACTAGCGGGTCTAGCACAGATACGCAGTATTTT,CAISEFGTSGSSTDTQYF,TRBV10-3,TRBD2,TRBJ2-3,many
TGTGCCAGCAGCCGCCCGACCGTGTCCGGTACGCAGTATTTT,CASSRPTVSGTQYF,TRBV14,NA,TRBJ2-3,few
TGTGCCAGCAGTGACTGGAGCACAGATACGCAGTATTTT,CASSDWSTDTQYF,TRBV6-1,NA,TRBJ2-3,many
TGTGCCAGCAGTTTAATGACAGCCGGTCAGCCCCAGCATTTT,CASSLMTAGQPQHF,TRBV12-3/TRBV12-4,NA,TRBJ1-5,many
TGTGCCAGTAAAGCGGGACAGGGTAATCAGCCCCAGCATTTT,CASKAGQGNQPQHF,TRBV19,TRBD1,TRBJ1-5,many
TGCGCCAGCAGCTTGGGGGACGTTCGCACCATATATTTT,CASSLGDVRTIYF,TRBV5-1,NA,TRBJ1-3,few
TGTGCCAGCAGCCCCAGCGGGGAATACAATGAGCAGTTCTTC,CASSPSGEYNEQFF,TRBV11-3,TRBD2,TRBJ2-1,many
TGTGCCAGCAGCCAAGTGTCCGGGAACACCGGGGAGCTGTTTTTT,CASSQVSGNTGELFF,TRBV4-2,NA,TRBJ2-2,NA
TGCAGTGCTAGAGTGGGGGGGAGCTCCTATAATTCACCCCTCCACTTT,CSARVGGSSYNSPLHF,TRBV20-1,NA,TRBJ1-6,many
TGTGCCAGCAGTATCCAGGGGGCGAATCAGCCCCAGCATTTT,CASSIQGANQPQHF,TRBV12-3/TRBV12-4,TRBD1,TRBJ1-5,NA
TGTGCCAGCAGTTCACGGGGGCGTGGGCCCGAAGAGACCCAGTACTTC,CASSSRGRGPEETQYF,TRBV12-3/TRBV12-4,NA,TRBJ2-5,few
TGTGCCAGCAGCCATATCCTAGGAGGGGGCTCCACCTATGGCTACACCTTC,CASSHILGGGSTYGYTF,TRBV7-9,TRBD1,TRBJ1-2,few
TGTGCCAGCAGTGAGAGGGACGGGGGCTACTATGGCTACACCTTC,CASSERDGGYYGYTF,TRBV25-1,NA,TRBJ1-2,few
TGTGCCAGCAGCCGACAGGAGACTGAAGCTTTCTTT,CASSRQETEAFF,TRBV6-1,NA,TRBJ1-1,few
TGTGCCAGCAGCCTACACAGGACAGAAAACTATGGCTACACCTTC,CASSLHRTENYGYTF,TRBV2,NA,TRBJ1-2,many
TGTGCCAGCAGCTACCGGGAGACGGCGAACACTGAAGCTTTCTTT,CASSYRETANTEAFF,TRBV7-9,NA,TRBJ1-1,NA
TGTGCCAGCAGCCAAGATTGGGCAAATGAGCAGTTCTTC,CASSQDWANEQFF,TRBV14,NA,TRBJ2-1,many
TGTGCCAGCAGCTTGATGCAGAGTCCTAACTATGGCTACACCTTC,CASSLMQSPNYGYTF,TRBV5-5,NA,TRBJ1-2,many
TGTGCCAGCACATCATTCGGAAGACTGATAAACAATGAGCAGTTCTTC,CASTSFGRLINNEQFF,TRBV12-3/TRBV12-4,NA,TRBJ2-1,few
TGCAGTGCTCCCCGAGGGACTTCCCGGAACACTGAAGCTTTCTTT,CSAPRGTSRNTEAFF,TRBV20-1,NA,TRBJ1-1,NA
TGTGCCAGCAGTGAAGCGAGCGGGGGGGCAATGAATGAGCAGTTCTTC,CASSEASGGAMNEQFF,TRBV2,TRBD2,TRBJ2-1,NA
TGTGCCAGCAGTCCTAGCGGGGGGCCGAACACCGGGGAGCTGTTTTTT,CASSPSGGPNTGELFF,TRBV7-6,TRBD2,TRBJ2-2,many
TGTGCCAGCAGCCAAGTGGGCGGACTAGCGGGAAGAGGTACGCAGTATTTT,CASSQVGGLAGRGTQYF,TRBV3-1,TRBD2,TRBJ2-3,NA
TGTGCCAGCAGCCAAGAGGGGGCTCCTTCTAGCGAGCAGTTCTTC,CASSQEGAPSSEQFF,TRBV4-1,TRBD1,TRBJ2-1,NA
TGTGCCAGCAGTGAAGGGGTTTTAGAGACCCAGTACTTC,CASSEGVLETQYF,TRBV2,NA,TRBJ2-5,many
TGCAGTGCTAGAGATGGACTTGAAAAACTGTTTTTT,CSARDGLEKLFF,TRBV20-1,NA,TRBJ1-4,NA
TGTGCCATCAGTGAGCGGGGGGCCTCCAATGAGCAGTTCTTC,CAISERGASNEQFF,TRBV10-3,NA,TRBJ2-1,many
TGCGCCAGCAGCTTGGAGGACGGGGAAGGGCCCCAGCATTTT,CASSLEDGEGPQHF,TRBV5-1,NA,TRBJ1-5,NA
TGTGCCAGTAGTTCTCACAATTCACCCCTCCACTTT,CASSSHNSPLHF,TRBV19,NA,TRBJ1-6,many
TGTGCCAGCACCGAGGGCCTCGGGACAGCGGCCTACAATGAGCAGTTCTTC,CASTEGLGTAAYNEQFF,TRBV12-3/TRBV12-4,TRBD1,TRBJ2-1,many
TGTGCCAGTGGGGACAGGTCCTACGAGCAGTACTTC,CASGDRSYEQYF,TRBV28,TRBD1,TRBJ2-7,NA
TGTGCCAGCAGCGGACGGACGACGGAGGGGGAAAAACTGTTTTTT,CASSGRTTEGEKLFF,TRBV5-6,NA,TRBJ1-4,many